The T cell receptor beta chain under discussion was sequenced for a study of T-cell memory formation after mild COVID-19. Each CDR3 protein is one row after TCRdb ran MiXCR on the 5' RACE reads. The sample lists approximately 450,000 distinct CDR3 sequences, about 18% seen once, with around an eighth in the top ten. This clonotype occurred a few times. Its specificity is not known. Study-level findings and limits: Some clones that responded were present in memory (sampled pre-infection), which suggests cross-reactive memory joined.

This receptor was obtained from an adult woman who had mild COVID-19 (a few samples of this study predate the infection). Cell type and time point are not known. What was sequenced was PBMCs or a T cell subset sorted from them (not recorded which).

CDR3 sequence: CASRMSETQYF. The CDR3 DNA reads as TGCGCCAGTCGAATGTCCGAGACCCAGTACTTC. The V gene is TRBV5-1, the J gene TRBJ2-5; no clear D. The CDR3 is 11 residues long. The V end was cut by 8 bases, the J end by 5 bases, with 10 bases between. CDR1 SGHRS and CDR2 YFSETQ come from the germline V gene.